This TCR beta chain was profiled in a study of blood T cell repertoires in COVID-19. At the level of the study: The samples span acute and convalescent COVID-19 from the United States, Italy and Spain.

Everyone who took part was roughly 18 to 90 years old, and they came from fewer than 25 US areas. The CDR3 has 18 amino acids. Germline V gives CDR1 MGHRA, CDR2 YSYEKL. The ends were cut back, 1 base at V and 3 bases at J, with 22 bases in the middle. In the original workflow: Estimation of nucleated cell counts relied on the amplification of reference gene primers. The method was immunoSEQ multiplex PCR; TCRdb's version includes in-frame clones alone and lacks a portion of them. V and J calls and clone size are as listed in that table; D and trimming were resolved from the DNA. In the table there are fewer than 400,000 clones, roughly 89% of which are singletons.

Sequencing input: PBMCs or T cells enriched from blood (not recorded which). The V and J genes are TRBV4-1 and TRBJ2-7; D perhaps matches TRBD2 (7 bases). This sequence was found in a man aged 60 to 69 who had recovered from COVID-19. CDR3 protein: CASSQGARGPSGLYEQYF. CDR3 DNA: TGCGCCAGCAGCCAAGGGGCGCGGGGGCCCTCCGGCCTCTACGAGCAGTACTTC.